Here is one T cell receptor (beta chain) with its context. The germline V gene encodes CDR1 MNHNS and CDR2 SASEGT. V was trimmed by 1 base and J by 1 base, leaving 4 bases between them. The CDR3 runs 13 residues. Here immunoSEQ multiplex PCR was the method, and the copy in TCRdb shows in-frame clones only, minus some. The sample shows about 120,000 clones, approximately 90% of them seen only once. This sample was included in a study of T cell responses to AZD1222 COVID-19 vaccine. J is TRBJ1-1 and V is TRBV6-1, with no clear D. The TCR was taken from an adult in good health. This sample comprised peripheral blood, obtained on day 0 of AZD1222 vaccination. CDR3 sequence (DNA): TGTGCCAGCAGTGAAGATGAGAACACTGAAGCTTTCTTT. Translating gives CASSEDENTEAFF.